This T cell receptor beta chain was documented in a study of T cell changes during pregnancy in multiple sclerosis. The germline V gene encodes CDR1 LNHDA and CDR2 SQIVND (reference sequence). Losses at the gene ends were 6 bases for V and 4 bases for J; bases not matched to a gene: 12. This CDR3 region has 16 residues. Sequencing was performed with immunoSEQ multiplex PCR; in TCRdb, only in-frame clones are kept and a portion is missing. Of about 75,000 clones listed, roughly nine tenths are singletons. This TCR came from a female donor in good health, enrolled as a control in a pregnancy study. The chain employs TRBV19 and TRBJ1-2; 9 bases align to TRBD1. The sample consisted of peripheral blood, taken in the first trimester of pregnancy. CDR3 amino acids: CASSMGQGGSFYGYTF. CDR3 coding DNA: TGTGCCAGTAGCATGGGACAGGGCGGATCCTTCTATGGCTACACCTTC.